Listed below are T cell receptor beta chains from one sample, sequenced in a study of CD8 T cells in Susac syndrome. Each CDR3 protein is one row after TCRdb ran MiXCR on the immunoSEQ multiplex PCR reads. The sample lists 150,000 to 180,000 distinct CDR3 sequences, nearly 97% seen once, with about 0.15% in the top ten. Sequenced material: CD8+ T cells from PBMCs. These receptors were obtained from a human donor with multiple sclerosis. Both conserved end residues are part of each CDR3.

TRBV9,TRBJ1-1,CASSVRDRGLSEAFF
TRBV15,TRBJ2-5,CATSRGRAAQETQYF
TRBV7-3,TRBJ2-6,CASSSLAGGASGANVLTF
TRBV30,TRBJ2-7,CAWTGGGYEQYF
TRBV12-3/TRBV12-4,TRBJ2-3,CASSPGQGDTQYF
TRBV4-1,TRBJ2-3,CASSQGSKFRGDTQYF
TRBV9,TRBJ1-1,CASSAPPNTEAFF
TRBV30,TRBJ1-2,CAWSVPRIHYGYTF
TRBV29-1,TRBJ1-1,CSVDGGATEAFF
TRBV20-1,TRBJ1-5,CSVRDGNQPQHF
TRBV2,TRBJ2-7,CASRGTVGNEQYF
TRBV5-6,TRBJ2-7,CASSPRQGPWGEQYF
TRBV20-1,TRBJ2-4,CSAVVRDKNIQYF
TRBV9,TRBJ2-2,CASSVTAPGSCFF
TRBV4-1,TRBJ1-2,CASSQVGKAPYGYTF
TRBV6-5,TRBJ1-2,CASSVGQGAGGYTF
TRBV2,TRBJ2-1,CTGRLNREQFF
TRBV7-9,TRBJ2-1,CASSSIAGLTNEQFF
TRBV12-3/TRBV12-4,TRBJ1-6,CASSSRGDSPLHF
TRBV30,TRBJ2-2,CAWSGGNTGELFF
TRBV29-1,TRBJ1-1,CSVVQGAADTEAFF
TRBV7-9,TRBJ1-1,CASSLGQGRKGTEAFF
TRBV7-9,TRBJ1-2,CASRGTGGYYGYTF
TRBV20-1,TRBJ2-5,CSATQTYWAQETQYF
TRBV12-3/TRBV12-4,TRBJ2-7,CASSPTGMEEYF
TRBV15,TRBJ2-7,CATSHRQGINEQYF
TRBV30,TRBJ2-7,CAWSGSYEQYF
TRBV5-6,TRBJ2-1,CASRAGEQSSSYNEQFF